These 24 T cell receptor beta chains came from one sample sequenced in a study of blood T cell repertoires in COVID-19. Clones were sequenced by immunoSEQ multiplex PCR, and TCRdb holds only the in-frame ones, with some missing. Here the sample spans under 200,000 clones, around 83% being singletons. Sequenced material: peripheral blood. The source is a man aged 18 to 29 with acute or convalescent COVID-19.

In DNA form, the CDR3 reads TGTGCCAGCAGCCAAGATTCGCGATTCGACAAGAATAACTATGGCTACACCTTC. Protein product: CASSQDSRFDKNNYGYTF. The genes are TRBV14 and TRBJ1-2; no firm D call. The CDR3 runs 18 residues. Between the trimmed V and J ends, which lost 0 bases and 1 base, there was a span of 18 bases. Per the germline V gene, CDR1 is SGHDN and CDR2 is FVKESK.

The chain joins TRBV5-4 to TRBJ1-4; TRBD1 might be the D (5 bases). The CDR3 sequence is 16 residues long. Germline CDR1 SGHNT, CDR2 YYREEE (reference sequence). V was clipped by 4 bases and J by 4 bases, with 17 bases between them. This CDR3 reads CASSLGGGQLNEKLFF. The CDR3 DNA sequence: TGTGCCAGCAGCCTGGGGGGAGGGCAGCTTAATGAAAAACTGTTTTTT.

The V gene is TRBV18, the J gene TRBJ1-4; D call uncertain. Germline assignment: CDR1 KGHSH and CDR2 LQKENI. The germline V and J ends were trimmed by 3 bases and 0 bases, with 5 bases remaining between them. This CDR3 region has 14 residues. CDR3 in amino acids: CASSPQATNEKLFF. The CDR3 DNA reads as TGTGCCAGCTCACCTCAGGCAACTAATGAAAAACTGTTTTTT.

This chain uses TRBV30 with TRBJ1-6, with TRBD1 matching over 9 bases. V lost 3 bases, J lost 8 bases, and 5 bases stayed unmatched. Germline lookup yields CDR1 GTSNPN and CDR2 SVGIG (reference sequence). This CDR3 is 14 amino acids long. Here the CDR3 reads CAWSRDRADSPLHF. The CDR3 DNA sequence: TGTGCCTGGAGCCGGGACAGGGCCGATTCACCCCTCCACTTT. The full variable domain, completed using reference TRBV30 and TRBJ1-6, is SQTIHQWPATLVQPVGSPLSLECTVEGTSNPNLYWYRQAAGRGLQLLFYSVGIGQISSEVPQNLSASRPQDRQFILSSKKLLLSDSGFYLCAWSRDRADSPLHFGNGTRLTVT.

The V call is TRBV6-4, the J call TRBJ2-3, with TRBD2 matching 7 bases. The CDR3 totals 15 residues. Trimming at V came to 3 bases and at J to 2 bases, leaving 5 bases not matched to a gene. The germline CDR1 and CDR2 sequences are MRHNA and SNTAGT. The CDR3 is CASSERAGITDTQYF. The CDR3 coding sequence is TGTGCCAGCAGTGAACGAGCGGGGATCACAGATACGCAGTATTTT.

V is TRBV3-1 (or the pseudogene TRBV3-2) and J is TRBJ2-3; 9 bases agree with TRBD2. CDR1 is LGHDT, CDR2 YNNKEL, per germline (reference sequence). The V segment lost 1 base and the J segment 2 bases; nucleotides outside the gene matches: 4. CDR3 length equals 16 residues. CDR3 sequence: CASSQGAGGYTDTQYF. In DNA, the CDR3 is TGTGCCAGCAGCCAAGGAGCGGGGGGTTACACAGATACGCAGTATTTT.

The chain links TRBV9 to TRBJ2-1; 10 bases match TRBD2. CDR1 is SGDLS and CDR2 is YYNGEE in the germline V gene. The CDR3 totals 20 residues. The V and J ends lost 4 bases and 0 bases, in that order; junction bases with no gene match: 16. Here the CDR3 reads CASSHSVGSGGFSSYNEQFF. CDR3 in DNA: TGTGCCAGCAGCCACTCGGTAGGTAGCGGGGGGTTTAGCTCCTACAATGAGCAGTTCTTC.

V and J are TRBV30 and TRBJ1-5; 7 bases map to TRBD1. The germline gives CDR1 GTSNPN, CDR2 SVGIG (reference sequence). Trimming took 0 bases from V and 5 from J; bases not matched to a gene: 7. This CDR3 spans 15 amino acids. The CDR3 is CAWSVTTGVDQPQHF. The CDR3 coding sequence is TGTGCCTGGAGTGTTACCACAGGGGTCGATCAGCCCCAGCATTTT. The full variable domain, in which reference TRBV30 and TRBJ1-5 provide the parts outside the CDR3, is SQTIHQWPATLVQPVGSPLSLECTVEGTSNPNLYWYRQAAGRGLQLLFYSVGIGQISSEVPQNLSASRPQDRQFILSSKKLLLSDSGFYLCAWSVTTGVDQPQHFGDGTRLSIL.

This clone was recorded once. The J gene is TRBJ1-1, the V gene TRBV10-2; D ambiguous. Between the trimmed V and J ends, which lost 7 bases and 1 base, there was a span of 16 bases. CDR3 length equals 15 residues. From germline, CDR1 is WSHSY and CDR2 SAAADI. The CDR3 protein is CASITSLAENTEAFF. The CDR3 DNA is TGCGCCAGCATTACTAGTCTGGCCGAGAACACTGAAGCTTTCTTT.

This clone has just one count. V and J are TRBV6-6 and TRBJ2-7; D may be TRBD1 (6 bases). CDR1 is MNHNY and CDR2 is SVGAGI in the germline V gene (reference sequence). Deletions cut 3 bases from V and 1 base from J, with 10 bases between. This CDR3 is built from 14 residues. The CDR3, as DNA: TGTGCCAGCAGTTATGGGACAATATCCTACGAGCAGTACTTC. Amino acid sequence: CASSYGTISYEQYF.

This clone was seen only once. This sequence joins TRBV7-9 and TRBJ1-6; a weak D match, TRBD1 (5 bases). This CDR3 is built from 14 residues. V was trimmed by 2 bases and J by 10 bases, leaving 12 bases between them. The germline gives CDR1 SEHNR, CDR2 FQNEAQ (reference sequence). DNA of the CDR3: TGTGCCAGCAGCTTAATCCAGGGTAAATCACCCCTCCACTTT. It specifies CASSLIQGKSPLHF.

V and J are TRBV30 and TRBJ2-3, with D tentatively TRBD1 (5 bases). Per the germline V gene, CDR1 is GTSNPN and CDR2 is SVGIG (reference sequence). Deletions cut 2 bases from V and 5 bases from J, with 5 bases between. This CDR3 contains 11 residues. CDR3 sequence reads: CAWSQGDTQYF. The CDR3 nucleotides read TGTGCCTGGAGTCAGGGAGATACGCAGTATTTT.

This chain joins TRBV4-1 and TRBJ1-2; weak D call: TRBD1 (5 bases). The CDR3 length is 15 residues. Per germline, CDR1 MGHRA and CDR2 YSYEKL. V lost 1 base and J 4 bases, leaving 13 bases between the germline ends. DNA of the CDR3: TGCGCCAGCAGCCAAGTCCCTCCAGGGCCCTATGGCTACACCTTC. This codes for CASSQVPPGPYGYTF.

This chain connects TRBV7-8 to TRBJ1-5, with TRBD1 matching 11 bases. V was clipped by 3 bases and J by 5 bases; unmatched bases: 0. CDR1 and CDR2 from the germline V gene are SGHVS and FQNEAQ. The CDR3 runs to 14 residues. The CDR3 DNA sequence: TGTGCCAGCAGCTTGGGACAGGGGGATCAGCCCCAGCATTTT. This codes for CASSLGQGDQPQHF.

V and J are TRBV2 and TRBJ2-3; weak D call: TRBD2 (6 bases). The CDR3 length is 15 residues. Between the trimmed V and J ends, which lost 5 bases and 0 bases, there was a span of 12 bases. CDR1 is SNHLY, CDR2 FYNNEI, per germline. The CDR3 spells CASSRRRASTDTQYF. The CDR3, as DNA: TGTGCCAGCAGTCGACGGAGGGCTAGCACAGATACGCAGTATTTT.

The chain couples TRBV11-2 to TRBJ2-3; 9 nucleotides align to TRBD1. The CDR3 runs to 16 residues. Trimming at V came to 4 bases and at J to 3 bases, leaving 8 bases not matched to a gene. The V gene's germline CDR1 is SGHAT and CDR2 FQNNGV. The CDR3 region is CASSSGQGIRTDTQYF. As DNA, the CDR3 is TGTGCCAGCAGCTCCGGACAGGGGATTAGGACAGATACGCAGTATTTT.

This rearrangement joins TRBV2 to TRBJ1-1; D gene unclear. The CDR3 contains 12 residues. Germline loops: CDR1 SNHLY, CDR2 FYNNEI. V lost 7 bases and J lost 1, with 7 bases in between. As DNA, the CDR3 is TGTGCCAGCAACTCGGGGAACACTGAAGCTTTCTTT. It yields the protein CASNSGNTEAFF.

The J gene is TRBJ2-3, the V gene TRBV7-9; D remains ambiguous. The V gene's germline CDR1 is SEHNR and CDR2 FQNEAQ (reference sequence). The CDR3 has 12 residues. The V and J ends lost 5 bases and 6 bases respectively, with 9 bases between them. CDR3 residues: CASSVSMDTQYF. As DNA, the CDR3 is TGTGCCAGCAGCGTTTCTATGGATACGCAGTATTTT.

The V call is TRBV2, the J call TRBJ1-5, with D tentatively TRBD1 (5 bases). Deletions cut 6 bases from V and 4 bases from J, with 13 bases between. CDR1 is SNHLY, CDR2 FYNNEI, per germline. CDR3 size: 14 residues. The CDR3 DNA reads as TGTGCCAGCAGCCTCGACAGCGTAAATCAGCCCCAGCATTTT. Protein sequence: CASSLDSVNQPQHF.

This clone was seen only a few times. The V and J genes are TRBV12-3 or TRBV12-4 and TRBJ1-2; D is ambiguous. Deletions cut 3 bases from V and 5 bases from J, with 10 bases between. This CDR3 has 13 residues. The CDR3 nucleotides are TGTGCCAGCAGTTTGGTGGCTTTTTATGGCTACACCTTC. Translated, it gives CASSLVAFYGYTF.

The chain links TRBV27 to TRBJ1-2; 7 positions match TRBD1. CDR3 size: 14 residues. Germline CDR1 reads MNHEY; CDR2 reads SMNVEV (reference sequence). J lost 2 bases, V lost 5 bases, and 5 bases had no gene match. The CDR3 region is CASSPRTGNYGYTF. The DNA of the CDR3 is TGTGCCAGCAGTCCAAGGACAGGCAACTATGGCTACACCTTC.

As for this clone: The sample contains more than one DNA sequence encoding this CDR3. The genes are TRBV6-5 and TRBJ1-2; no firm D call. V lost 2 bases to trimming and J lost 2 bases, with 6 bases between them. Germline assignment: CDR1 MNHEY and CDR2 SVGAGI. The CDR3 extends over 13 amino acids. The CDR3 DNA follows: TGTGCCAGCAGTTACGAGGCGAACTATGGCTACACCTTC. It translates to CASSYEANYGYTF.

The rearrangement links TRBV4-1 to TRBJ1-5; D might be TRBD1 (6 bases). Germline CDR1 is MGHRA and CDR2 is YSYEKL. Trimming took off 3 bases at V and 0 bases at J, with 9 bases between the two ends. This CDR3 contains 15 residues. CDR3: CASSQDSRSNQPQHF. DNA for the CDR3: TGCGCCAGCAGCCAGGACAGTCGTAGCAATCAGCCCCAGCATTTT.

The chain joins TRBV9 to TRBJ2-1, with 9 bases lining up with TRBD2. The CDR3 sequence is 17 residues long. The J segment lost 2 bases and the V segment lost 0 bases, leaving 6 bases of the junction unmatched. CDR1 and CDR2 from the germline V gene are SGDLS and YYNGEE. CDR3 bases: TGTGCCAGCAGCGTAGGAAAGGGACTAGCTGCCTACAATGAGCAGTTCTTC. Its protein product is CASSVGKGLAAYNEQFF.